These T cell receptor beta chains were read from a single sample in a study of control samples from healthy donors and cancer patients. Sequencing used immunoSEQ multiplex PCR; TCRdb keeps in-frame clones, though not all of them. Of 90,000 or so clones in the sample, about nine tenths are singletons; the top ten hold around 15%. Sequencing used blood. Receptors originate from a woman in her sixties or seventies in good health. The CDR3 runs from the conserved cysteine through the conserved F or W. D genes are given only for firm matches. Size values are once, few and many counts, or a class for expanded clones, and some rows have none.

D gene: -; V gene: TRBV27; J gene: TRBJ1-6; clone size: once; CDR3 DNA: TGTGCCAGCAGTTTAGGTAATTCACCCCTCCACTTT; CDR3 protein: CASSLGNSPLHF
D gene: -; V gene: TRBV19; J gene: TRBJ2-3; clone size: -; CDR3 DNA: TGTGCCAGTAGTATAGCCGGGAACACAGATACGCAGTATTTT; CDR3 protein: CASSIAGNTDTQYF
D gene: -; V gene: TRBV2; J gene: TRBJ1-5; clone size: -; CDR3 DNA: TGTGCCAGCATGAGGGAGGGGCGTCAGCCCCAGCATTTT; CDR3 protein: CASMREGRQPQHF
D gene: -; V gene: TRBV11-3; J gene: TRBJ1-6; clone size: -; CDR3 DNA: TGTGCCAGCAGCTTAGCTGGAGATTCACCCCTCCACTTT; CDR3 protein: CASSLAGDSPLHF
D gene: -; V gene: TRBV29-1; J gene: TRBJ2-3; clone size: -; CDR3 DNA: TGCAGCGTCCCCCTGCAGGGTCCGGATACGCAGTATTTT; CDR3 protein: CSVPLQGPDTQYF
D gene: -; V gene: TRBV27; J gene: TRBJ2-3; clone size: -; CDR3 DNA: TGTGCCAGCAGGGAGGGCCCTACCCGCACAGATACGCAGTATTTT; CDR3 protein: CASREGPTRTDTQYF
D gene: -; V gene: TRBV10-3; J gene: TRBJ1-6; clone size: -; CDR3 DNA: TGTGCCATCAGTGAGGGACAGATCTCACCCCTCCACTTT; CDR3 protein: CAISEGQISPLHF
D gene: -; V gene: TRBV11-2; J gene: TRBJ1-3; clone size: -; CDR3 DNA: TGTGCCAGCAGCTTAATTCCCTGGGACACCATATATTTT; CDR3 protein: CASSLIPWDTIYF
D gene: -; V gene: TRBV6-2/TRBV6-3; J gene: TRBJ1-5; clone size: -; CDR3 DNA: TGTGCCAGCAGTTACTTCACTGATCAGCCCCAGCATTTT; CDR3 protein: CASSYFTDQPQHF
D gene: -; V gene: TRBV5-6; J gene: TRBJ2-7; clone size: -; CDR3 DNA: TGTGCCAGCAGCACGGGGTGGCCGGCAGACTACGAGCAGTACTTC; CDR3 protein: CASSTGWPADYEQYF
D gene: -; V gene: TRBV14; J gene: TRBJ1-1; clone size: -; CDR3 DNA: TGTGCCAGCAGCTCACAGGGTGGCACTGAAGCTTTCTTT; CDR3 protein: CASSSQGGTEAFF
D gene: TRBD2; V gene: TRBV2; J gene: TRBJ2-1; clone size: -; CDR3 DNA: TGTGCCAGCAGTGAGGGGACTAGCGGGAGCGATGAGCAGTTCTTC; CDR3 protein: CASSEGTSGSDEQFF
D gene: TRBD1; V gene: TRBV29-1; J gene: TRBJ1-1; clone size: once; CDR3 DNA: TGCAGCGTTGCGGGACAGGGGGGGGCCGGGGCTTTCTTT; CDR3 protein: CSVAGQGGAGAFF
D gene: -; V gene: TRBV3-1/TRBV3-2; J gene: TRBJ1-2; clone size: -; CDR3 DNA: TGTGCCAGCAGCCAAGAAGGGACCGGTACCTACGGCTACACCTTC; CDR3 protein: CASSQEGTGTYGYTF
D gene: TRBD1; V gene: TRBV6-5; J gene: TRBJ1-1; clone size: once; CDR3 DNA: TGTGCCAGCAGTTATCGGGGGACAGTTGAAGCTTTCTTT; CDR3 protein: CASSYRGTVEAFF
D gene: TRBD1; V gene: TRBV7-2; J gene: TRBJ1-3; clone size: -; CDR3 DNA: TGTGCCAGCAGCACTCGACAGGGTGGAAACACCATATATTTT; CDR3 protein: CASSTRQGGNTIYF
D gene: -; V gene: TRBV10-3; J gene: TRBJ1-2; clone size: few; CDR3 DNA: TGTGCCATCAGTGAAAAAGGGGGCTATGGCTACACCTTC; CDR3 protein: CAISEKGGYGYTF
D gene: -; V gene: TRBV2; J gene: TRBJ1-5; clone size: -; CDR3 DNA: TGTGCCAGCAGCCCTCCGGGGTTGATTTCTGGGCAGCCCCAGCATTTT; CDR3 protein: CASSPPGLISGQPQHF
D gene: TRBD2; V gene: TRBV7-3; J gene: TRBJ2-3; clone size: -; CDR3 DNA: TGTGCCAGCACCCGGGGGGGGCCGAGCACAGATACGCAGTATTTT; CDR3 protein: CASTRGGPSTDTQYF
D gene: -; V gene: TRBV7-2; J gene: TRBJ2-5; clone size: few; CDR3 DNA: TGTGCCAGCAGCTTAAACAAGGTAGAGACCCAGTACTTC; CDR3 protein: CASSLNKVETQYF
D gene: -; V gene: TRBV5-4; J gene: TRBJ2-2; clone size: -; CDR3 DNA: TGTGCCAGCAGCTTGTTCGGGGCGGAGGGCGGGGAGCTGTTTTTT; CDR3 protein: CASSLFGAEGGELFF
D gene: -; V gene: TRBV15; J gene: TRBJ2-3; clone size: -; CDR3 DNA: TGTGCCACCAGCAAGGAAGGGGGAACCGGCACAGATACGCAGTATTTT; CDR3 protein: CATSKEGGTGTDTQYF
D gene: TRBD2; V gene: TRBV7-9; J gene: TRBJ2-1; clone size: -; CDR3 DNA: TGTGCCAGCAGCGCCCGCCCAGCGGGGTTCAATGAGCAGTTCTTC; CDR3 protein: CASSARPAGFNEQFF
D gene: -; V gene: TRBV6-2/TRBV6-3; J gene: TRBJ1-5; clone size: -; CDR3 DNA: TGTGCCAGCAGCCCCGGGACATTCAGCAATCAGCCCCAGCATTTT; CDR3 protein: CASSPGTFSNQPQHF
D gene: -; V gene: TRBV5-6; J gene: TRBJ2-3; clone size: few; CDR3 DNA: TGTGCCAGCAGCTCCTCGACTAGCACAGATACGCAGTATTTT; CDR3 protein: CASSSSTSTDTQYF
D gene: -; V gene: TRBV4-3; J gene: TRBJ1-1; clone size: -; CDR3 DNA: TGCGCCAGCAGCCAAGACCTGAACACTGAAGCTTTCTTT; CDR3 protein: CASSQDLNTEAFF
D gene: -; V gene: TRBV6-6; J gene: TRBJ1-1; clone size: -; CDR3 DNA: TGTGCCAGCAGTTGGATACAGTTAGGGAACACTGAAGCTTTCTTT; CDR3 protein: CASSWIQLGNTEAFF
D gene: TRBD1; V gene: TRBV18; J gene: TRBJ2-7; clone size: -; CDR3 DNA: TGTGCCAGCTCACCTTGGGGACAGGGCAAGGGAGAGCAGTACTTC; CDR3 protein: CASSPWGQGKGEQYF
D gene: -; V gene: TRBV19; J gene: TRBJ1-2; clone size: -; CDR3 DNA: TGTGCCAGTAGTATCGGACAGACCGCAAACTATGGCTACACCTTC; CDR3 protein: CASSIGQTANYGYTF
D gene: TRBD1; V gene: TRBV5-6; J gene: TRBJ1-5; clone size: -; CDR3 DNA: TGTGCCAGCAGCAGGGACAGGAGCGAGGCTCAGCCCCAGCATTTT; CDR3 protein: CASSRDRSEAQPQHF
D gene: TRBD1; V gene: TRBV10-3; J gene: TRBJ1-2; clone size: -; CDR3 DNA: TGTGCCATCAGTGGACAGGGGGCGGCTGGCTACACCTTC; CDR3 protein: CAISGQGAAGYTF
D gene: -; V gene: TRBV27; J gene: TRBJ2-3; clone size: -; CDR3 DNA: TGTGCCAGCAGAACAGGGTATGGGACAGATACGCAGTATTTT; CDR3 protein: CASRTGYGTDTQYF
D gene: -; V gene: TRBV7-9; J gene: TRBJ2-3; clone size: few; CDR3 DNA: TGTGCCAGCAGCTTAAGTACGGGACCAACGAGCACAGATACGCAGTATTTT; CDR3 protein: CASSLSTGPTSTDTQYF
D gene: TRBD1; V gene: TRBV5-1; J gene: TRBJ2-7; clone size: -; CDR3 DNA: TGCGCCAGCAGCAAGGGGACAGCCCTCCCCTACGAGCAGTACTTC; CDR3 protein: CASSKGTALPYEQYF